The clone carrying this TCR beta chain was found many times. TCRdb reprocessed the RT-PCR reads via MiXCR and lists one record per CDR3 protein. The sample has fewer than 800,000 distinct CDR3 sequences, about 14% seen once; the top ten hold about 3.9%. The V end lost 1 base, the J end lost 2 bases, and 7 bases lay between the germline ends. Germline CDR1 is KGHDR and CDR2 is SFDVKD. The CDR3 runs 14 residues. This chain joins TRBV24-1 and TRBJ1-2, with D hard to call. The receptor was derived from a female donor in good health, serving as a healthy control. Sequenced material: memory CD4+ T cells from blood. CDR3 sequence: CATSDFPQNYGYTF. CDR3 nucleotide sequence: TGTGCCACCAGTGATTTCCCACAGAACTATGGCTACACCTTC.